Listed below are T cell receptor beta chains from one sample, sequenced in a study of glioma-infiltrating T cells after dendritic cell vaccination. Generated by immunoSEQ multiplex PCR, the TCRdb table keeps only in-frame clones and is missing some. The repertoire holds 45,000 to 50,000 clones, with around 86% as singletons. The source was blood, collected before dendritic cell vaccination. Every receptor here comes from a human donor with glioblastoma. Each CDR3 is given with its conserved first and last residue. A D gene is named only where the DNA matches it firmly. The listing skips clone size in some rows; elsewhere it reads once, few, many or a size class.

TRBD1	TRBV19	few	TRBJ1-2	TGTGCCAGTAGTAGCAGGACAGGGTCTGGCTACACCTTC	CASSSRTGSGYTF
NA	TRBV7-9	NA	TRBJ2-5	TGTGCCAGCAGCCCGCTCCCCCGGACATCCCAAGAGACCCAGTACTTC	CASSPLPRTSQETQYF
NA	TRBV5-1	NA	TRBJ1-4	TGCGCCAGCAGCTTAAGGGGAACTAATGAAAAACTGTTTTTT	CASSLRGTNEKLFF
NA	TRBV7-9	NA	TRBJ2-3	TGTGCCAGCAGCGCCACAATTGATACGCAGTATTTT	CASSATIDTQYF
NA	TRBV5-1	NA	TRBJ2-2	TGCGCCAGCAGCTTGGGGCAGACGAACACCGGGGAGCTGTTTTTT	CASSLGQTNTGELFF
TRBD2	TRBV5-1	NA	TRBJ2-7	TGCGCCAGCAGGAGAACTAGCGGGACCTACGAGCAGTACTTC	CASRRTSGTYEQYF
NA	TRBV7-9	once	TRBJ1-1	TGTGCCAGCAGCTTAGCGAGGGCGGAGGGAGCTTTCTTT	CASSLARAEGAFF
NA	TRBV27	NA	TRBJ1-5	TGTGCCAGCCGAAGCGGGAGCCTTAATCAGCCCCAGCATTTT	CASRSGSLNQPQHF
NA	TRBV4-1	NA	TRBJ1-3	TGCGCCAGCAGCCAAGAGGGGACACCTGGAAACACCATATATTTT	CASSQEGTPGNTIYF
NA	TRBV5-1	NA	TRBJ2-2	TGCGCCAGCACCCTGACTAGATCCGGGGAGCTGTTTTTT	CASTLTRSGELFF
TRBD2	TRBV9	NA	TRBJ2-1	TGTGCCAGCAGCGTAGCTCCGACTAGCGGGAGAGATGAGCAGTTCTTC	CASSVAPTSGRDEQFF
NA	TRBV27	NA	TRBJ2-7	TGTGCCAGCAGTTCCACGGTCTACGAGCAGTACTTC	CASSSTVYEQYF
NA	TRBV5-1	NA	TRBJ2-3	TGCGCCAGCAGCTTGGGACTAGGGGTCTATACGCAGTATTTT	CASSLGLGVYTQYF
TRBD1	TRBV6-5	NA	TRBJ1-1	TGTGCCAGCAGTTTATACGGGACAGGGAACACTGAAGCTTTCTTT	CASSLYGTGNTEAFF
TRBD2	TRBV4-2	NA	TRBJ2-7	TGTGCCAGCAGCCAGATGACTAGCGGGGACGTTCGAGCCTACGAGCAGTACTTC	CASSQMTSGDVRAYEQYF
NA	TRBV6-6	NA	TRBJ1-2	TGTGCCAGCAGTTACGGAGATGGCTACACCTTC	CASSYGDGYTF
TRBD1	TRBV7-8	NA	TRBJ2-7	TGTGCCAGCAGCCTCGGACAGGGCAATCTGAACGAGCAGTACTTC	CASSLGQGNLNEQYF
NA	TRBV6-1	few	TRBJ1-2	TGTGCCAGCAAGCGAGTGACTACAAACTATGGCTACACCTTC	CASKRVTTNYGYTF
TRBD2	TRBV29-1	NA	TRBJ2-1	TGCAGCACGGGACTAGCGGGAGGATCCTACAATGAGCAGTTCTTC	CSTGLAGGSYNEQFF
NA	TRBV7-2	NA	TRBJ1-2	TGTGCCAGCAGCTTAGGCGGCTATGGCTACACCTTC	CASSLGGYGYTF
NA	TRBV5-8	once	TRBJ1-5	TGTGCCAGCAGCTGGGCAGGGAAAGCTCAGCCCCAGCATTTT	CASSWAGKAQPQHF
TRBD1	TRBV12-5	NA	TRBJ1-2	TGTGCTAGTGGTGCCGGACAGGGGGCTTATGGCTACACCTTC	CASGAGQGAYGYTF
NA	TRBV11-2	few	TRBJ2-1	TGTGCCAGCAGCCCGCGGGCCACCGGCAATGAGCAGTTCTTC	CASSPRATGNEQFF
TRBD1	TRBV11-3	NA	TRBJ1-2	TGTGCCAGCAGTTACGGACAGGGGTCCCTGAAGAATGGCTACACCTTC	CASSYGQGSLKNGYTF
NA	TRBV6-5	NA	TRBJ2-1	TGTGCCAGCAGTTCCATACAGGGTTTCTACAATGAGCAGTTCTTC	CASSSIQGFYNEQFF
NA	TRBV7-2	NA	TRBJ1-1	TGTGCCAGCAGCCCGACATCCCGATCAGGACTTACGGCTGAAGCTTTCTTT	CASSPTSRSGLTAEAFF
NA	TRBV29-1	NA	TRBJ2-7	TGCAGCGTTCGAGGCAGGGCCACCTACGAGCAGTACTTC	CSVRGRATYEQYF
NA	TRBV19	NA	TRBJ2-3	TGTGCCAGTAGTGACAGCCGCTCTCCCCGAAGGGGAGATACGCAGTATTTT	CASSDSRSPRRGDTQYF
TRBD2	TRBV4-3	once	TRBJ2-4	TGCGCCAGCAGCCCCGCGGCAGCGGGAGGGCCGAACATTCAGTACTTC	CASSPAAAGGPNIQYF
NA	TRBV27	NA	TRBJ2-1	TGTGCCAGCAGTTTAGGACAGAGAAATGAGCAGTTCTTC	CASSLGQRNEQFF
NA	TRBV29-1	NA	TRBJ1-2	TGCAGCGTTGAGGGGCAGGGCCTGCTTGGCTACACCTTC	CSVEGQGLLGYTF
NA	TRBV28	NA	TRBJ1-1	TGTGCCAGCAGACGGGGGGTGGGCACTGAAGCTTTCTTT	CASRRGVGTEAFF
NA	TRBV18	NA	TRBJ2-3	TGTGCCAGCTCACCACCGTCGAGGGAAGATACGCAGTATTTT	CASSPPSREDTQYF
TRBD1	TRBV6-1	NA	TRBJ2-7	TGTGCCAGCATTCACCGGGACAGGGCCTACGAGCAGTACTTC	CASIHRDRAYEQYF
NA	TRBV19	NA	TRBJ1-1	TGTGCCAGTAGTATTTTAGCGGCATCAAACACTGAAGCTTTCTTT	CASSILAASNTEAFF
TRBD1	TRBV7-9	NA	TRBJ1-4	TGTGCCAGCAGCCCCCGAACTGGTCCCGGGACAGGGCGCGAAAAACTGTTTTTT	CASSPRTGPGTGREKLFF
NA	TRBV7-6	NA	TRBJ2-3	TGTGCCAGCAGCTTAATGTCCGGGATAATGGCAGATACGCAGTATTTT	CASSLMSGIMADTQYF
NA	TRBV10-1	NA	TRBJ2-3	TGCGCCAGCAGTGGGGCCCCCACAGATACGCAGTATTTT	CASSGAPTDTQYF
NA	TRBV6-5	NA	TRBJ1-3	TGTGCCAGCAGTTATGGAGAGGGAGTCGGGGACACCATATATTTT	CASSYGEGVGDTIYF
TRBD2	TRBV7-3	NA	TRBJ2-5	TGTGCCAGCAGCCCCGGGGGGGGGCGTGAGACCCAGTACTTC	CASSPGGGRETQYF
TRBD2	TRBV5-4	NA	TRBJ2-1	TGTGCCAGCACACCGCTATTGGGGGGGGAAAACAATGAGCAGTTCTTC	CASTPLLGGENNEQFF
TRBD1	TRBV7-9	NA	TRBJ1-2	TGTGCCAGCAGCTCTCCGGGACAGGTCTTCTACACCTTC	CASSSPGQVFYTF
NA	TRBV10-3	NA	TRBJ2-7	TGTGCCATCAGTGAGATCCAGGGAAGCTCCTACGAGCAGTACTTC	CAISEIQGSSYEQYF
NA	TRBV5-1	once	TRBJ2-7	TGCGCCAGCAGCAGAACGTCTCAGGGGTCGCAAGACTACGAGCAGTACTTC	CASSRTSQGSQDYEQYF
TRBD2	TRBV6-1	NA	TRBJ2-7	TGTGCCAGCAGTGAAAGAAGGAGGCTAGCGGCCTACGAGCAGTACTTC	CASSERRRLAAYEQYF
NA	TRBV2	once	TRBJ2-5	TGTGCCAGCAGTGGTCGGAGGGTAAGCCAAGAGACCCAGTACTTC	CASSGRRVSQETQYF
NA	TRBV6-1	once	TRBJ1-5	TGTGCCAGCAGTGCCGGGGTAAGGGATCAGCCCCAGCATTTT	CASSAGVRDQPQHF
NA	TRBV7-2	NA	TRBJ1-2	TGTGCCAGCAGCTTAGACAGAGGGTATGGCTACACCTTC	CASSLDRGYGYTF
NA	TRBV12-1	NA	TRBJ2-5	TGTGCCAGCAGCTTTGCACTAGCGGGAGTGTTTCAAGAGACCCAGTACTTC	CASSFALAGVFQETQYF
TRBD1	TRBV7-3	NA	TRBJ2-1	TGTGCCAGCAGCCGACGGGACAGTTATGCGAGCTCCTACAATGAGCAGTTCTTC	CASSRRDSYASSYNEQFF
NA	TRBV9	NA	TRBJ1-2	TGTGCCAGCAGCATTGGCCCTAACTATGGCTACACCTTC	CASSIGPNYGYTF
NA	TRBV11-1	NA	TRBJ1-2	TGTGCCAGCAGCTTACAACCCTCCCGGGGCTATGGCTACACCTTC	CASSLQPSRGYGYTF
TRBD1	TRBV15	few	TRBJ1-2	TGTGCCACCAGCAGAGCCCGACAGGGCTTCGGCTACACCTTC	CATSRARQGFGYTF
NA	TRBV9	NA	TRBJ2-7	TGTGCCAGCAGCCCCGGACTCAGCGTATCCTACGAGCAGTACTTC	CASSPGLSVSYEQYF
NA	TRBV2	NA	TRBJ1-2	TGTGCCAGCAGTGACCCGGGAAACTATGGCTACACCTTC	CASSDPGNYGYTF
TRBD2	TRBV11-2	NA	TRBJ2-3	TGTGCCAGCAGCCCTCAGCGGGCGGGGGGCACAGATACGCAGTATTTT	CASSPQRAGGTDTQYF
TRBD1	TRBV30	NA	TRBJ1-1	TGTGCCTCGACGAGGGACAGGGTGAACACTGAAGCTTTCTTT	CASTRDRVNTEAFF
NA	TRBV19	NA	TRBJ2-6	TGTGCCAGTAGTATCAGGGGCTCTGGGGCCAACGTCCTGACTTTC	CASSIRGSGANVLTF
NA	TRBV7-2	NA	TRBJ2-1	TGTGCCAGCAGCTTAGCGCGGGGCTTAAGGTACAATGAGCAGTTCTTC	CASSLARGLRYNEQFF